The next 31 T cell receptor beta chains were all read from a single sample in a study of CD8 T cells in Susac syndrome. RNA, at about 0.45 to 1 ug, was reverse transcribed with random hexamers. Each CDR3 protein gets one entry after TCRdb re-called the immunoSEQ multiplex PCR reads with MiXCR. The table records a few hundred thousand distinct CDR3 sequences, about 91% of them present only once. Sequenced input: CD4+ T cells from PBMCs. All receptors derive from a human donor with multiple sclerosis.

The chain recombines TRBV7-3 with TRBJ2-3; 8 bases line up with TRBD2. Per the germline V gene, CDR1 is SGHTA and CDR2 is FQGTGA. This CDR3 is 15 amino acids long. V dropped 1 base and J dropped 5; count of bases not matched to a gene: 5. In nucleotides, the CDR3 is TGTGCCAGCAGCTTAAACAGCGGGAGTGAAGATACGCAGTATTTT. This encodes CASSLNSGSEDTQYF.

The DNA for the CDR3 is TGTGCCAGCAGCTTGTATGCGGAGGGGGCGCAGGAGCAGTACTTC. The encoded protein is CASSLYAEGAQEQYF. The chain has TRBV7-9 and TRBJ2-7, with D perhaps matching TRBD1 (7 bases). Looked up from germline, CDR1 is SEHNR and CDR2 is FQNEAQ (reference sequence). CDR3 length equals 15 residues. V was clipped by 3 bases and J by 7 bases, with 19 bases between them.

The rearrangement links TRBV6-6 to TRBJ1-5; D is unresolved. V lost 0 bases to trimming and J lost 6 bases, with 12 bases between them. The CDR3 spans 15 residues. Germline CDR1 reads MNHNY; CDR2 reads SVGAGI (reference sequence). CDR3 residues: CASSYSIGLGQPQHF. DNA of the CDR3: TGTGCCAGCAGTTACTCGATCGGGTTGGGTCAGCCCCAGCATTTT.

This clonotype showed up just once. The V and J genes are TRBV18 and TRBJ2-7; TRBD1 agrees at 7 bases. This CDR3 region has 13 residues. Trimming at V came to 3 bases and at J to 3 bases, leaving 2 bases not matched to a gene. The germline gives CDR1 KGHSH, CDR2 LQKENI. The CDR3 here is CASSPGTDYEQYF. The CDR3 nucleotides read TGTGCCAGCTCACCGGGGACAGACTACGAGCAGTACTTC. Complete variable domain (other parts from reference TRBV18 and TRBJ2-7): NAGVMQNPRHLVRRRGQEARLRCSPMKGHSHVYWYRQLPEEGLKFMVYLQKENIIDESGMPKERFSAEFPKEGPSILRIQQVVRGDSAAYFCASSPGTDYEQYFGPGTRLTVT.

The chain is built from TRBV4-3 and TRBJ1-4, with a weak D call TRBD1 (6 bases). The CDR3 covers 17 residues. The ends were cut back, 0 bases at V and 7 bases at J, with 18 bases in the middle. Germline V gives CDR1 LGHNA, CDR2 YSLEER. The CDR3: CASSQDPKGQGSEKLFF. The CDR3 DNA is TGCGCCAGCAGCCAAGATCCGAAGGGGCAGGGGAGTGAAAAACTGTTTTTT.

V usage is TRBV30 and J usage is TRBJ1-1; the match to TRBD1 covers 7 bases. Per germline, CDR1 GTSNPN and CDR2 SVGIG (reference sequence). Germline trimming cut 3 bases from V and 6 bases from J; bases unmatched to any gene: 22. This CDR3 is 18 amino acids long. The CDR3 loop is CAWRLGIGRGTEEPEAFF. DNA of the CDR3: TGTGCCTGGAGGCTAGGCATAGGCCGAGGGACAGAAGAGCCTGAAGCTTTCTTT.

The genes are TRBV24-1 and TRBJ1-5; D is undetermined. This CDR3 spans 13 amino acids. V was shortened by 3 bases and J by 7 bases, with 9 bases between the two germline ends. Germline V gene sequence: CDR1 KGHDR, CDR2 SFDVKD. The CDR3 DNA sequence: TGTGCCACCAGTGATGCGGGGTTACAGCCCCAGCATTTT. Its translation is CATSDAGLQPQHF.

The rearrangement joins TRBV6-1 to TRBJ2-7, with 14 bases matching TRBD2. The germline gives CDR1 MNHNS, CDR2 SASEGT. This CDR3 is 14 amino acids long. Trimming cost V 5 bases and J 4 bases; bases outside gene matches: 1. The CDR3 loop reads CASSWTSGGYEQYF. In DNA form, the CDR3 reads TGTGCCAGCAGTTGGACTAGCGGGGGGTACGAGCAGTACTTC.

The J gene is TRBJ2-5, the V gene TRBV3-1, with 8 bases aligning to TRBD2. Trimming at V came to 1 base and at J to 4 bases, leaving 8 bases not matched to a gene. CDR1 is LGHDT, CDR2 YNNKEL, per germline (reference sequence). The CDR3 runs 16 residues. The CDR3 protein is CASSQVSGSSRETQYF. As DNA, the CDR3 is TGTGCCAGCAGCCAAGTAAGCGGGAGTAGTCGAGAGACCCAGTACTTC.

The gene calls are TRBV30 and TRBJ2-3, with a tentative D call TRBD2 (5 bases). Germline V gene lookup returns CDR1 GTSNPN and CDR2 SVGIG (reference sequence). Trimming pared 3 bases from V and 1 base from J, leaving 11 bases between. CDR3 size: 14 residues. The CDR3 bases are TGTGCCTGGAGCGATGTTAGCGGCACAGATACGCAGTATTTT. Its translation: CAWSDVSGTDTQYF.

The CDR3 sequence: CASSHEAGALTYNEQFF. The DNA of the CDR3 is TGTGCCAGCAGCCATGAAGCGGGGGCCCTCACCTACAATGAGCAGTTCTTC. The gene calls are TRBV4-2 and TRBJ2-1; TRBD2 matches 8 bases. This CDR3 comprises 17 residues. Germline V gives CDR1 LGHNA, CDR2 YNFKEQ. The trim removed 3 bases at V and 2 bases at J, leaving 9 bases unmatched.

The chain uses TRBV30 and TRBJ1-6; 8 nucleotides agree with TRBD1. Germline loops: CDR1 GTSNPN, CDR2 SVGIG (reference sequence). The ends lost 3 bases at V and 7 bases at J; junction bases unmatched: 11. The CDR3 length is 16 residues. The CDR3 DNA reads TGTGCCTGGAGGATCCAGGGGGCGGTAAAAAATTCACCCCTCCACTTT. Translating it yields CAWRIQGAVKNSPLHF.

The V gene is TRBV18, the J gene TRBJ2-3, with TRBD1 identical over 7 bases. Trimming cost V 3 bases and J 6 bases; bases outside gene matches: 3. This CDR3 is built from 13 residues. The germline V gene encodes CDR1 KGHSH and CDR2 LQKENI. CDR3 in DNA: TGTGCCAGCTCACCCGACAGGGCCGATACGCAGTATTTT. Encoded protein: CASSPDRADTQYF.

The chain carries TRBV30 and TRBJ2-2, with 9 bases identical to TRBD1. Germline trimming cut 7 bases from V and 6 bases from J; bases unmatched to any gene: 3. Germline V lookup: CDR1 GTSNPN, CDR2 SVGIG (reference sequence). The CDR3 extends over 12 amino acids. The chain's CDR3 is CALQGAAGELFF. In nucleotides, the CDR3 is TGTGCCTTACAGGGGGCGGCCGGGGAGCTGTTTTTT.

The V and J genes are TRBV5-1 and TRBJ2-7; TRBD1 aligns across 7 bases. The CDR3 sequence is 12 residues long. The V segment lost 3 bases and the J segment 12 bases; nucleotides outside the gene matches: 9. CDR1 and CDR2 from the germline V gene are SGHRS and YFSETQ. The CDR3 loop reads CASSSGQAARYF. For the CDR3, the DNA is TGCGCCAGCAGCTCAGGACAGGCGGCTCGGTACTTC. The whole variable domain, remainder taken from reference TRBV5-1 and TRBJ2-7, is KAGVTQTPRYLIKTRGQQVTLSCSPISGHRSVSWYQQTPGQGLQFLFEYFSETQRNKGNFPGRFSGRQFSNSRSEMNVSTLELGDSALYLCASSSGQAARYFGPGTRLTVT.

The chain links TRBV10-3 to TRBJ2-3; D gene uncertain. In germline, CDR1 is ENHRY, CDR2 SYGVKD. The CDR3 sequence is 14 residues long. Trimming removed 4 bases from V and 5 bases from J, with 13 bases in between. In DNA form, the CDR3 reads TGTGCCATCAGTGGGGGTCGGGCGAGAGATACGCAGTATTTT. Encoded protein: CAISGGRARDTQYF.

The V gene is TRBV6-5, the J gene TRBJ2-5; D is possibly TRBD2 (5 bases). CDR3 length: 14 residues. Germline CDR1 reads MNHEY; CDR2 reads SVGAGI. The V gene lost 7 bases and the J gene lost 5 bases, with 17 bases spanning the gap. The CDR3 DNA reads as TGTGCCAGCACCTTCCTAGGCGGCGGGGAGACCCAGTACTTC. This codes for CASTFLGGGETQYF.

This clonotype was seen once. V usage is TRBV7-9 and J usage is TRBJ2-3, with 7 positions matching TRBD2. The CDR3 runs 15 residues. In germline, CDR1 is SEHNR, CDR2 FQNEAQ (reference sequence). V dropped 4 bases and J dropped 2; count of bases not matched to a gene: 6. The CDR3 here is CASSWDYPNTDTQYF. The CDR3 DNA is TGTGCCAGCAGCTGGGACTACCCTAACACAGATACGCAGTATTTT.

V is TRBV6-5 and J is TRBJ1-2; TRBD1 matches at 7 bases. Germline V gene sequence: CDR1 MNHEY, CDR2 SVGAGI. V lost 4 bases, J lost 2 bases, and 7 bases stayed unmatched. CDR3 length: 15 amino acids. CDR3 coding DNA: TGTGCCAGCAGTTCTTGGGACAGCAACAACTATGGCTACACCTTC. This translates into CASSSWDSNNYGYTF.

CDR3 nucleotides: TGTGCCAGCAGCGGATACGAGGGGCGCTACGAGCAGTACTTC. It translates to CASSGYEGRYEQYF. The chain combines TRBV7-2 with TRBJ2-7; D may match TRBD1 or TRBD2 (5 bases each). The CDR3 length is 14 residues. Germline CDR1 reads SGHTA; CDR2 reads FQGNSA. Deletions cut 5 bases from V and 3 bases from J, with 14 bases between.

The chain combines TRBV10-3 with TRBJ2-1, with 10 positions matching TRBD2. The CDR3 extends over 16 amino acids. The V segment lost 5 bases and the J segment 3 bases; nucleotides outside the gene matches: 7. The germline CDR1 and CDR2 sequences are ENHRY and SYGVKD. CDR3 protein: CAISNLPSGGYNEQFF. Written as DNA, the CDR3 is TGTGCCATCAGTAACCTTCCTAGCGGGGGCTACAATGAGCAGTTCTTC.

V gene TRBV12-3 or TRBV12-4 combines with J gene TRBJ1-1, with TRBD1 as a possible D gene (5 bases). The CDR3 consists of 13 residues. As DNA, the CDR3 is TGTGCGAGCCGGGGACCTATGAACACTGAAGCTTTCTTT. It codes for CASRGPMNTEAFF.

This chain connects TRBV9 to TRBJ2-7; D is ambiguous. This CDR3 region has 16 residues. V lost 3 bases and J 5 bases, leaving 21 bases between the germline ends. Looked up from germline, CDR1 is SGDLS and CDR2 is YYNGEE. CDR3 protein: CASSASGSPLVHEQYF. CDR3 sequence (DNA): TGTGCCAGCAGCGCCTCCGGGTCCCCCTTGGTCCACGAGCAGTACTTC.

CDR3 DNA: TGTGCCAGCCGAAGAGGGGCTAACTATGGCTACACCTTC. It encodes CASRRGANYGYTF. This chain links TRBV12-3 or TRBV12-4 with TRBJ1-2, with D possibly matching TRBD1 (5 bases). Trimming stripped 8 bases from V and 0 bases from J, with 10 bases between. The CDR3 contains 13 residues.

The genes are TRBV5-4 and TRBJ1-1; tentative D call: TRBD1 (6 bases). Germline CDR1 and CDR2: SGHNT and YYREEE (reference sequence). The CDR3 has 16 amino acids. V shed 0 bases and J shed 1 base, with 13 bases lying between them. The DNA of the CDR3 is TGTGCCAGCAGCTTGGCCCCTACAGGGCCGAACACTGAAGCTTTCTTT. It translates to CASSLAPTGPNTEAFF.

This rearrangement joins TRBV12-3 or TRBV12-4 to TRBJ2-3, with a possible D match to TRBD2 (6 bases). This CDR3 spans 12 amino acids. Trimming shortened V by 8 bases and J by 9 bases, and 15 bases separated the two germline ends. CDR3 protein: CASGLVGGTQYF. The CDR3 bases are TGTGCCAGCGGACTCGTTGGAGGGACGCAGTATTTT.

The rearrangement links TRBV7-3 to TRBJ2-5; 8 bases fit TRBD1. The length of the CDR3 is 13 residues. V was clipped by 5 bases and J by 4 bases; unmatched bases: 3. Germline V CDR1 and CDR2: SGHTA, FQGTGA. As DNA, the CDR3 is TGTGCCAGCAGCCGCGGACAGGGAGAGACCCAGTACTTC. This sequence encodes CASSRGQGETQYF.

Here the CDR3 DNA reads TGCGCCAGCAGCCAGGACCCCGGGGCGGGGAGCACAGATACGCAGTATTTT. Protein sequence: CASSQDPGAGSTDTQYF. The rearrangement joins TRBV4-3 to TRBJ2-3; D is possibly TRBD2 (6 bases). Trimming took off 3 bases at V and 0 bases at J, with 16 bases between the two ends. Germline lookup yields CDR1 LGHNA and CDR2 YSLEER. The CDR3 covers 17 residues.

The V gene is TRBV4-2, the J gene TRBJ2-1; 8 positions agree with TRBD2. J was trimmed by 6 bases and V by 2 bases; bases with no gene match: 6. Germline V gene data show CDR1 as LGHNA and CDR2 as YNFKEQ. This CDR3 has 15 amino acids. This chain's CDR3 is CASSQPGLVSNEQFF. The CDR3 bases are TGTGCCAGCAGCCAACCGGGACTAGTCTCCAATGAGCAGTTCTTC.

Here the CDR3 DNA reads TGTGCCAGCAGTGCTTCGGGACAGGGGATGTATGGCTACACCTTC. Its translation: CASSASGQGMYGYTF. The genes are TRBV25-1 and TRBJ1-2; 10 bases map to TRBD1. CDR1 is MGHDK and CDR2 is SYGVNS in the germline V gene. The CDR3 consists of 15 residues. V trimming: 4 bases; J trimming: 5 bases; junction bases outside the gene matches: 7.

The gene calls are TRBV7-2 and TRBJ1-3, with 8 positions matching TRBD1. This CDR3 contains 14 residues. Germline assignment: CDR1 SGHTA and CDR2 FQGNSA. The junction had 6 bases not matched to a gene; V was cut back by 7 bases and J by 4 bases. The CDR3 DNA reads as TGTGCCAGCACCCCCGGACAGGGAGGAAACACCATATATTTT. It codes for CASTPGQGGNTIYF.